The rows below give T cell receptor beta chains drawn from one sample of a study of cytomegalovirus exposure and HLA in healthy donors. The data were produced by immunoSEQ multiplex PCR, yet TCRdb's version contains in-frame clones alone and is incomplete. Here the sample spans about 130,000 clones, less than 85% being singletons. What was sequenced was PBMCs. Receptors originate from a middle-aged woman in good health and CMV-seropositive. CDR3s include the opening cysteine and the closing phenylalanine or tryptophan. Each record gives: CDR3 length, V gene, J gene, D gene, clone size, CDR3 DNA, CDR3 protein. D genes are given only for firm matches. Rows may omit the clone size; those that give it use once, few, many or a size class.

12	TRBV19	TRBJ2-7	TRBD1	.	TGTGCCACCGGGGACAGACTCTACGAGCAGTACTTC	CATGDRLYEQYF
14	TRBV6-1	TRBJ1-5	.	.	TGTGCCAGCAGTCTCATAGGGGTCAATCAGCCCCAGCATTTT	CASSLIGVNQPQHF
11	TRBV20-1	TRBJ2-5	.	few	TGCAGTGCTAGCTCCCAAGAGACCCAGTACTTC	CSASSQETQYF
14	TRBV18	TRBJ1-2	.	.	TGTGCCAGCTCCGAACTACAGGACCCGTATGGCTACACCTTC	CASSELQDPYGYTF
13	TRBV2	TRBJ2-1	TRBD2	.	TGTGCCAGCAAAGCGGGGGGCTACAATGAGCAGTTCTTC	CASKAGGYNEQFF
14	TRBV6-5	TRBJ1-1	TRBD1	.	TGTGCCACCCGGGACAGGGGGTTGAACACTGAAGCTTTCTTT	CATRDRGLNTEAFF
13	TRBV6-6	TRBJ1-5	TRBD1	.	TGTGCCAGCAGTTTGACAGGGGGCCAGCCCCAGCATTTT	CASSLTGGQPQHF
17	TRBV7-6	TRBJ2-7	TRBD2	.	TGTGCCAGCAGCCAGAGACTAGCGGGGGGCACCTCCTACGAGCAGTACTTC	CASSQRLAGGTSYEQYF
14	TRBV9	TRBJ2-3	.	.	TGTGCCAGCAGCCCGAGATCCGAGTCAGATACGCAGTATTTT	CASSPRSESDTQYF
14	TRBV19	TRBJ1-2	TRBD1	.	TGTGCCAGTGATCCGGGACAGACTTACTATGGCTACACCTTC	CASDPGQTYYGYTF
16	TRBV29-1	TRBJ2-5	TRBD2	.	TGCAGCGTTGAAGGTCTAGCGGGGGTCGCGCGAGAGACCCAGTACTTC	CSVEGLAGVARETQYF
17	TRBV4-1	TRBJ2-3	.	.	TGCGCCAGCAGCCAAGATAGATGGGGGGGCCCCACAGATACGCAGTATTTT	CASSQDRWGGPTDTQYF
13	TRBV9	TRBJ2-1	.	.	TGTGCCAGCAGCGTGGCCATGTACAATGAGCAGTTCTTC	CASSVAMYNEQFF
13	TRBV6-1	TRBJ1-1	.	.	TGTGCCAGCAGTGATCAAGCGGTCACTGAAGCTTTCTTT	CASSDQAVTEAFF
16	TRBV5-1	TRBJ2-2	TRBD2	.	TGCGCCAGCAGCTTGGAGCTAGCGGAGAACACCGGGGAGCTGTTTTTT	CASSLELAENTGELFF
14	TRBV19	TRBJ1-1	.	.	TGTGCCAGTAGTATGCCGGGAAGAAAGACTGAAGCTTTCTTT	CASSMPGRKTEAFF
15	TRBV7-9	TRBJ2-7	TRBD2	.	TGTGCCAGCAGCTTAGTCAGCGGGAGTCCCCACGAGCAGTACTTC	CASSLVSGSPHEQYF
17	TRBV4-2	TRBJ1-1	.	few	TGTGCCAGCAGCCAAGATTGGGCGGGGGCGCCGGGTTCTGAAGCTTTCTTT	CASSQDWAGAPGSEAFF
17	TRBV27	TRBJ2-3	TRBD1	.	TGTGCCAGCAGTTTAACCCCCCCGGGACAGCCCACAGATACGCAGTATTTT	CASSLTPPGQPTDTQYF
13	TRBV30	TRBJ1-2	.	.	TGTGCCTGGCTGGACAGTCCGGCCGGTGGCTACACCTTC	CAWLDSPAGGYTF
14	TRBV18	TRBJ1-1	TRBD1	.	TGTGCCAGCTCACTGACAGGGGGTAACACTGAAGCTTTCTTT	CASSLTGGNTEAFF
12	TRBV2	TRBJ2-7	TRBD2	.	TGTGCCAGCACCGAAGCGGGGGGGCTGAGGTACTTC	CASTEAGGLRYF
12	TRBV29-1	TRBJ1-1	.	once	TGCAGCTTATACAGGGATAACACTGAAGCTTTCTTT	CSLYRDNTEAFF
16	TRBV5-1	TRBJ1-1	.	few	TGCGCCAGCAGCTTGGGTAGTGCGGGGCCTTACACTGAAGCTTTCTTT	CASSLGSAGPYTEAFF
13	TRBV6-5	TRBJ2-1	.	.	TGTGCCAGCGGGGGCCTACTATTCAATGAGCAGTTCTTC	CASGGLLFNEQFF
16	TRBV27	TRBJ1-2	TRBD1	.	TGTGCCAGCAGCCAGCCAGGACAGGGGGCTAACTATGGCTACACCTTC	CASSQPGQGANYGYTF
13	TRBV6-5	TRBJ1-1	.	.	TGTGCCAGCAGCCTCCTCCGGGGGGCTGAAGCTTTCTTT	CASSLLRGAEAFF
14	TRBV30	TRBJ1-1	.	.	TGTGCCTGGAGACCCCAAAGGGGGAACGCTGAAGCTTTCTTT	CAWRPQRGNAEAFF
18	TRBV5-1	TRBJ1-3	TRBD1	.	TGCGCCAGCAGCCGGGACAGCGAGCGCTCGAGCTCTGGAAACACCATATATTTT	CASSRDSERSSSGNTIYF
15	TRBV2	TRBJ2-3	TRBD2	.	TGTGCCGGCGCCAGTAGCGGGAGCAGGGCAGATACGCAGTATTTT	CAGASSGSRADTQYF
16	TRBV11-2	TRBJ2-7	TRBD2	.	TGTGCCAGCAGCACACGACTAGCGGTCGACCCGCCCGAGCAGTACTTC	CASSTRLAVDPPEQYF
15	TRBV15	TRBJ1-5	.	.	TGTGCCACCAGCGGATTTCAGGGCCCCAATCAGCCCCAGCATTTT	CATSGFQGPNQPQHF
15	TRBV28	TRBJ2-2	TRBD1	.	TGTGCCAGCAGTTTCGAAAGGGGGCGGACCGGGGAGCTGTTTTTT	CASSFERGRTGELFF
16	TRBV7-9	TRBJ2-7	TRBD1	.	TGTTCCAGCAGCCCACAGGGGGTTAGAAACTCCTACGAGCAGTACTTC	CSSSPQGVRNSYEQYF
14	TRBV18	TRBJ2-7	TRBD1	.	TGTGCCAGCTCACCGGGGACAGGGGGCCCCGAGCAGTACTTC	CASSPGTGGPEQYF
16	TRBV28	TRBJ2-2	.	.	TGTGCCAGCAGTCTCTGGGACACCCCGAACACCGGGGAGCTGTTTTTT	CASSLWDTPNTGELFF
16	TRBV28	TRBJ2-1	TRBD2	.	TGTGCCAGCAGTTCACCCCCGGGGACTAGCGGCACTAAGCAGTTCTTC	CASSSPPGTSGTKQFF
12	TRBV7-2	TRBJ2-1	.	.	TGTGCCAGCAGCCCTCCAGGAAATGAGCAGTTCTTC	CASSPPGNEQFF
16	TRBV7-2	TRBJ1-4	TRBD1	.	TGTGCCAGCAGCTTAGCGCCACAGGGGGTAGGGGAAAAACTGTTTTTT	CASSLAPQGVGEKLFF
11	TRBV29-1	TRBJ1-2	.	few	TGCAGCGTTGGGGCAGAATATGGCTACACCTTC	CSVGAEYGYTF
14	TRBV27	TRBJ1-6	TRBD1	few	TGTGCCAGCAGTCCGGACAGGGTTCGATCACCCCTCCACTTT	CASSPDRVRSPLHF
11	TRBV20-1	TRBJ2-7	.	.	TGCAGTGCCTCAGGGTTCGACGAGCAGTACTTC	CSASGFDEQYF
11	TRBV5-8	TRBJ2-7	.	.	TGTGCCAGCAGCACTGCCTACGAGCAGTACTTC	CASSTAYEQYF
13	TRBV28	TRBJ2-7	.	.	TGTGCCCCCGAATCGGGAGCGGTTCGGGAGCAGTACTTC	CAPESGAVREQYF
13	TRBV28	TRBJ2-6	.	.	TGTGCCAGCAGTTCTAATGGGGCCAACGTCCTGACTTTC	CASSSNGANVLTF